Listed below are T cell receptor beta chains from one sample, sequenced in a study of blood T cell repertoires in COVID-19. Sequencing was performed with immunoSEQ multiplex PCR; in TCRdb, only in-frame clones are kept and a portion is missing. The sample lists roughly 150,000 clones; about nine tenths were seen once. Sequencing was done on a sample of peripheral blood. All receptors come from a woman aged 70-85 years with acute or convalescent COVID-19. Both conserved end residues are part of each CDR3. D genes are given only for firm matches. Rows give clone size only sometimes, using once, few, many, or a class for an expanded clone.

.	TRBV28	.	TRBJ1-1	CASRPLARGTEAFF	TGTGCCAGCAGGCCCCTGGCGAGAGGGACTGAAGCTTTCTTT
.	TRBV10-2	.	TRBJ1-5	CASSQGKSQPQHF	TGCGCCAGCAGCCAGGGGAAGAGTCAGCCCCAGCATTTT
.	TRBV7-9	TRBD1	TRBJ1-2	CASSSAGGSGYGYTF	TGTGCCAGCAGCTCTGCAGGGGGTAGCGGCTATGGCTACACCTTC
.	TRBV19	.	TRBJ2-5	CASRSIPQETQYF	TGTGCCAGTAGGTCTATCCCCCAAGAGACCCAGTACTTC
.	TRBV4-3	TRBD2	TRBJ2-3	CASSQGGGDTDTQYF	TGCGCCAGCAGCCAAGGTGGGGGGGACACAGATACGCAGTATTTT
.	TRBV30	TRBD2	TRBJ2-7	CALSRGDSSYEQYF	TGTGCCTTAAGCCGGGGGGATAGCTCCTACGAGCAGTACTTC
.	TRBV4-1	TRBD1	TRBJ1-1	CASSQVEGQGNTEAFF	TGCGCCAGCAGCCAAGTAGAGGGACAGGGGAACACTGAAGCTTTCTTT
.	TRBV4-2	.	TRBJ1-1	CASSQEQGTEAFF	TGTGCCAGCAGCCAAGAGCAGGGCACTGAAGCTTTCTTT
.	TRBV5-1	TRBD2	TRBJ2-2	CASSEGGAGGELFF	TGCGCCAGCAGCGAGGGAGGGGCTGGCGGGGAGCTGTTTTTT
.	TRBV27	TRBD1	TRBJ1-6	CASSPYLDRGYNSPLHF	TGTGCCAGCAGTCCCTACCTCGACAGGGGCTATAATTCACCCCTCCACTTT
.	TRBV30	TRBD2	TRBJ2-3	CAWSPLGGRTDTQYF	TGTGCCTGGAGTCCACTCGGCGGGAGAACAGATACGCAGTATTTT
.	TRBV9	.	TRBJ1-3	CASSVDVGRSGNTIYF	TGTGCCAGCAGCGTAGATGTGGGGAGGTCTGGAAACACCATATATTTT
.	TRBV18	TRBD1	TRBJ1-6	CASSAGTGNSPLHF	TGTGCCAGCTCGGCCGGGACAGGGAATTCACCCCTCCACTTT
few	TRBV5-4	TRBD1	TRBJ1-6	CASSLALGQGHSPLHF	TGTGCCAGCAGCTTGGCATTGGGACAGGGGCATTCACCCCTCCACTTT
few	TRBV7-2	.	TRBJ1-1	CASSFQYRVGEAFF	TGTGCCAGCAGCTTTCAATACAGGGTTGGTGAAGCTTTCTTT
.	TRBV7-9	.	TRBJ2-3	CASSSTSFTQYF	TGTGCCAGCAGCTCTACTAGCTTTACGCAGTATTTT
.	TRBV7-8	TRBD1	TRBJ1-6	CASSSRDRYNSPLHF	TGTGCCAGCAGCTCCCGGGACAGGTATAATTCACCCCTCCACTTT
once	TRBV15	TRBD2	TRBJ2-7	CATSRGGTSGHYEQYF	TGTGCCACCAGCAGGGGGGGGACTAGCGGCCACTACGAGCAGTACTTC
.	TRBV20-1	.	TRBJ2-2	CSASASRGTGELFF	TGCAGTGCTAGTGCCAGCCGAGGGACCGGGGAGCTGTTTTTT
.	TRBV7-9	.	TRBJ1-1	CASSLQERVAFF	TGTGCCAGCAGCCTCCAAGAGAGGGTAGCTTTCTTT
.	TRBV6-2/TRBV6-3	.	TRBJ1-3	CASSPRGLGNTIYF	TGTGCCAGCAGCCCGAGAGGGCTTGGAAACACCATATATTTT
.	TRBV5-1	.	TRBJ2-7	CASSPGTPTYEQYF	TGCGCCAGCAGCCCCGGGACACCTACCTACGAGCAGTACTTC
.	TRBV5-6	.	TRBJ1-1	CASSLALQADTEAFF	TGTGCCAGCAGCTTGGCTTTACAGGCAGACACTGAAGCTTTCTTT
.	TRBV11-2	.	TRBJ2-1	CASRSTGTHNEQFF	TGTGCCAGCAGGTCGACAGGGACTCACAATGAGCAGTTCTTC
.	TRBV9	.	TRBJ2-5	CASSPGGASAKETQYF	TGTGCCAGCAGCCCAGGAGGGGCGTCCGCAAAAGAGACCCAGTACTTC
.	TRBV28	.	TRBJ2-7	CASSWWPTGIEQYF	TGTGCCAGCAGTTGGTGGCCGACGGGAATCGAGCAGTACTTC
.	TRBV19	.	TRBJ1-6	CASSISGSPLHF	TGTGCCAGTAGTATCTCGGGTTCACCCCTCCACTTT
.	TRBV28	.	TRBJ2-7	CASSPLFPPAYEQYF	TGTGCCAGCAGTCCCCTTTTTCCCCCGGCCTACGAGCAGTACTTC
.	TRBV7-9	.	TRBJ2-2	CASDLPGLATGELFF	TGTGCCAGCGACCTTCCGGGACTTGCCACCGGGGAGCTGTTTTTT
.	TRBV5-1	.	TRBJ1-1	CASSGGLVTEAFF	TGCGCCAGCAGTGGAGGCCTGGTCACTGAAGCTTTCTTT
.	TRBV7-2	TRBD1	TRBJ1-2	CASSLTGGYGYTF	TGTGCCAGCAGCTTGACAGGGGGCTATGGCTACACCTTC
.	TRBV18	.	TRBJ1-2	CASSPPGQSGYTF	TGTGCCAGCTCACCTCCAGGACAGAGTGGCTACACCTTC
.	TRBV5-1	TRBD2	TRBJ2-1	CASKLAGGYNEQFF	TGCGCCAGTAAACTAGCGGGAGGATACAATGAGCAGTTCTTC
.	TRBV7-2	TRBD1	TRBJ1-1	CASSLDRGNTEAFF	TGTGCCAGCAGTTTAGACAGGGGGAACACTGAAGCTTTCTTT
.	TRBV27	TRBD1	TRBJ2-1	CASSSGQGYFNEQFF	TGTGCCAGCAGTTCGGGACAGGGTTATTTCAATGAGCAGTTCTTC
.	TRBV7-3	.	TRBJ2-1	CASSLTGSDEQFF	TGTGCCAGCAGCTTAACAGGTAGCGATGAGCAGTTCTTC
once	TRBV19	TRBD2	TRBJ2-7	CASSIGAGGKNEQYF	TGTGCCAGTAGTATAGGAGCGGGGGGTAAAAACGAGCAGTACTTC
.	TRBV6-5	.	TRBJ1-3	CASSYSPRISGNTIYF	TGTGCCAGCAGTTACTCGCCCAGGATCTCTGGAAACACCATATATTTT
.	TRBV19	TRBD1	TRBJ1-1	CASSTRDRAISTEAFF	TGTGCCAGTAGTACGCGGGACAGGGCAATAAGCACTGAAGCTTTCTTT
.	TRBV19	TRBD1	TRBJ2-5	CASSYRGRGNQETQYF	TGTGCCAGTAGTTACCGGGGCAGGGGGAATCAAGAGACCCAGTACTTC
.	TRBV11-2	TRBD1	TRBJ1-4	CASSLGFRQGGNEKLFF	TGTGCCAGCAGCTTAGGGTTCAGACAGGGTGGGAATGAAAAACTGTTTTTT
.	TRBV4-1	.	TRBJ1-1	CASSRRVENTEAFF	TGCGCCAGCAGCCGGAGGGTGGAGAACACTGAAGCTTTCTTT